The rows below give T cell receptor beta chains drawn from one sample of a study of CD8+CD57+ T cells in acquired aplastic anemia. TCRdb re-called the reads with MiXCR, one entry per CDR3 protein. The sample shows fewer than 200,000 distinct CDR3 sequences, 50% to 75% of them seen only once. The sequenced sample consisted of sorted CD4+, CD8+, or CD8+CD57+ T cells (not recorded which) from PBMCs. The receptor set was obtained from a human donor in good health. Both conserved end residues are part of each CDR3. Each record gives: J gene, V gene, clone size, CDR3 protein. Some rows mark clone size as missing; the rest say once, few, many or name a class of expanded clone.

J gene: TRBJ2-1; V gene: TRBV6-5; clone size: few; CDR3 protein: CASSYGQYNEQFF
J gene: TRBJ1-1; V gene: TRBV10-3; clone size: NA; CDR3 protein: CAISLQEYTEAFF
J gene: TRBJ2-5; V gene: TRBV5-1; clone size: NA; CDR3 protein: CASSLMGGQETQYF
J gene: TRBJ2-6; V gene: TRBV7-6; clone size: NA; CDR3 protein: CASSLVVGVPGLCSGANVLTF
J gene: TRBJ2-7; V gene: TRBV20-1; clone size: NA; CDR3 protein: CSARAGFGYEQYF
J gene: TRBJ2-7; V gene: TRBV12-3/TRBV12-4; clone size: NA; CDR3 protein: CASTRAGGRYEQYF
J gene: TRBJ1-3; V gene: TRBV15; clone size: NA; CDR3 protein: CATSGAYSGNTIYF
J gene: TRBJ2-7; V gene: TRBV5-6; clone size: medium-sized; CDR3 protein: CASSLSSYEQYF
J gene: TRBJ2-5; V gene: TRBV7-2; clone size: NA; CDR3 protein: CASSFSEGRRTQYF
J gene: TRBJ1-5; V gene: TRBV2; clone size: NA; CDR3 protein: CASSWDRGASNQPQHF
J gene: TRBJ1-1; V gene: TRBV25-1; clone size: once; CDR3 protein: CASSESAEAFF
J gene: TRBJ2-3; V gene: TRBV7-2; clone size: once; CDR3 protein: CASSSSRRADPDTQYF
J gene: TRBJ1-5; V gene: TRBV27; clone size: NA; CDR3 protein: CASSPTGNSNQPQHF
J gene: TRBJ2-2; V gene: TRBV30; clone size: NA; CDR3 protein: CAWSISGVGTGELFF
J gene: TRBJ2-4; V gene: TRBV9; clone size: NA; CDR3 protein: CASSVTGGGKNIQYF
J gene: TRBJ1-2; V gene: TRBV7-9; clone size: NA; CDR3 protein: CASSLAGGLGYTF
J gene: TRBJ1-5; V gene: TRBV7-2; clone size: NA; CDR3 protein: CASSSGSPNQPQHF
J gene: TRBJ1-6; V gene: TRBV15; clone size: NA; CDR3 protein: CATSRVGGSPLHF
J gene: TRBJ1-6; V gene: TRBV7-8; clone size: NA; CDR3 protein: CASSSSPDYRENSPLHF
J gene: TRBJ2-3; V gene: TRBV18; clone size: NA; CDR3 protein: CASSPLASGGTDTQYF
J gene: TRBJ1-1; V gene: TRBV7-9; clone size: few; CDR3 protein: CASSLFVQGGGAFF
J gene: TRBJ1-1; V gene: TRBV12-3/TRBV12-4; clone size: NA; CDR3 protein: CASRTDFEAFF
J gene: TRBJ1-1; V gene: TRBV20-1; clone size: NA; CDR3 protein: CSARVALFSEAFF
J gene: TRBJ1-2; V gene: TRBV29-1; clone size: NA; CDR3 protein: CSGGDSYGYTF
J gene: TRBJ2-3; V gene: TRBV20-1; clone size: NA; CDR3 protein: CSARDLLAGVSDTQYF
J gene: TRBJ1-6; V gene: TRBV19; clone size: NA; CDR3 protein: CASEQGYSYNSPLHF
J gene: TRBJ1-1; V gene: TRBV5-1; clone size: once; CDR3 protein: CASSAGDRGVNTEAFF
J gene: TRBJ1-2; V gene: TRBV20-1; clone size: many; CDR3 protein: CSASPDREVLGYTF